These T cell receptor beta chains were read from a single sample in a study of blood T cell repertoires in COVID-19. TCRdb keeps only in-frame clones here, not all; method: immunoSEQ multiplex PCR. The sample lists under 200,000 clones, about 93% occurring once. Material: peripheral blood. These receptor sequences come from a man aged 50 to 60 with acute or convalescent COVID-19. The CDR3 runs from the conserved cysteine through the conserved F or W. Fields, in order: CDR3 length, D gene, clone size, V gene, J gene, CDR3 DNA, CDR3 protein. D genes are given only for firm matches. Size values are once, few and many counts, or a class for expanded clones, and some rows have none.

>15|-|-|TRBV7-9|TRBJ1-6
TGTGCCAGCAGCTTAGCGCAAACAGGGAATTCACCCCTCCACTTT
CASSLAQTGNSPLHF
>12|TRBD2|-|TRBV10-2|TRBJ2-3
TGCGCCAGTCATCCGGGGGGAGGTACGCAGTATTTT
CASHPGGGTQYF
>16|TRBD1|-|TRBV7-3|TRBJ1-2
TGTGCCAGCAGCTTAAACCCTCCCGGACAGGGCTATGGCTACACCTTC
CASSLNPPGQGYGYTF
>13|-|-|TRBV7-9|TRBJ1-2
TGTGCCAGCAGCTTAGGGGCAGGGGTCGGCTACACCTTC
CASSLGAGVGYTF
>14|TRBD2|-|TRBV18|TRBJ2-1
TGTGCCAGCTCACCATACGGAGGGGAGGGCGAGCAGTTCTTC
CASSPYGGEGEQFF
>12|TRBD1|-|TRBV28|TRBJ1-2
TGTGCCAGCAGGGGGACAGGAGCCGGCTACACCTTC
CASRGTGAGYTF
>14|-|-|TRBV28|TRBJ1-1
TGTGCCAGCAGTTTATCATCCCTGAGGACTGAAGCTTTCTTT
CASSLSSLRTEAFF
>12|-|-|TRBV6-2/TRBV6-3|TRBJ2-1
TGTGCCAGCAGTTACTCGAGTCAGGTCCCGATCTTC
CASSYSSQVPIF
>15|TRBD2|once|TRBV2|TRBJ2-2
TGTGCCAGCAGACCACTAGCGGAGAACACCGGGGAGCTGTTTTTT
CASRPLAENTGELFF
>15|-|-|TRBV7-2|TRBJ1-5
TGTGCCAGCACCCCAACGGGGGGGAATGGGCAGCCCCAGCATTTT
CASTPTGGNGQPQHF
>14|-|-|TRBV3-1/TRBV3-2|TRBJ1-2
TGTGCCAGCAGCCAGACGGAGGGGTCTTGGGGCTACACCTTC
CASSQTEGSWGYTF
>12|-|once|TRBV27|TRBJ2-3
TGTGCCAGCAGTTCCGTCGCGGATACGCAGTATTTT
CASSSVADTQYF
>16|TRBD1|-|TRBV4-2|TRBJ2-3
TGTGCCAGCAGCCGAGGGCGGACAGGGGGCGCGGATACGCAGTATTTT
CASSRGRTGGADTQYF
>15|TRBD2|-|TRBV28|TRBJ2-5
TGTGCCAGCAGTTCCTCTAGGACTAGCGGAGAGACCCAGTACTTC
CASSSSRTSGETQYF
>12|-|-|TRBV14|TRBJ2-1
TGTGCCAGCAGACAATTGGGGCATGAGCAGTTCTTC
CASRQLGHEQFF
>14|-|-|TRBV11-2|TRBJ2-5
TGTGCCAGCACCTTTAACGCGGGCCAAGAGACCCAGTACTTC
CASTFNAGQETQYF
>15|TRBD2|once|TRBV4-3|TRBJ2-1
TGCGCCAGCAGCAACCAGCGGGGAACCTACAATGAGCAGTTCTTC
CASSNQRGTYNEQFF
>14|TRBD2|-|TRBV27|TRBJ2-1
TGTGCCAGCAGTTTATCCGGGGGGGACAATGAGCAGTTCTTC
CASSLSGGDNEQFF
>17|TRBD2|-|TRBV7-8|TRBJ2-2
TGTGCCAGCAGCAGCCGACTAGCGGGAGGGTACGGCGGGGAGCTGTTTTTT
CASSSRLAGGYGGELFF
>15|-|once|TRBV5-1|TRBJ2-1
TGCGCCAGCAGCTTGGCGGGATCCTCCTACAATGAGCAGTTCTTC
CASSLAGSSYNEQFF
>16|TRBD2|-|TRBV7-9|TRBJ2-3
TGTGCCAGCAGTCGGACTAGCGGGGACCTCACAGATACGCAGTATTTT
CASSRTSGDLTDTQYF
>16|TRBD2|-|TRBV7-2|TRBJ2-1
TGTGCCAGCAGCTCTAGACTAGCGGGGGCGTACAATGAGCAGTTCTTC
CASSSRLAGAYNEQFF
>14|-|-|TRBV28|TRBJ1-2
TGTGCCAGCAGTTTATGGGCAGCTAACTATGGCTACACCTTC
CASSLWAANYGYTF
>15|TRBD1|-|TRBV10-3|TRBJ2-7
TGTGCCATCAGTGACCCCTCCAGGGGGCGCGACGAGCAGTACTTC
CAISDPSRGRDEQYF
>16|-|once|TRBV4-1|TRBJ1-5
TGCGCCAGCAGCCAAGAACCGGGACTCAGCAATCAGCCCCAGCATTTT
CASSQEPGLSNQPQHF
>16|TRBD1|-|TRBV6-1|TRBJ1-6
TGTGCCAGCAGTGGTCACCGGGACAGAAATAATTCACCCCTCCACTTT
CASSGHRDRNNSPLHF
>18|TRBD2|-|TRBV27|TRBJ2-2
TGTGCCAGCAGCGCCCGCGTCGGGCTAGCGGGACGCACCGGGGAGCTGTTTTTT
CASSARVGLAGRTGELFF
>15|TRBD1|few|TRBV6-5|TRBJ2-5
TGTGCCAGCAGTAGACGGACAGGGGGCTGGGAGACCCAGTACTTC
CASSRRTGGWETQYF
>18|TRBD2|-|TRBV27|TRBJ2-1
TGTGCCAGCAGTTTATCGGGACTAGCGGGGGAACACTACAATGAGCAGTTCTTC
CASSLSGLAGEHYNEQFF
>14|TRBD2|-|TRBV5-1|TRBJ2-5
TGCGCCAGCAGCGGAGGACTAGCCGGGGAGACCCAGTACTTC
CASSGGLAGETQYF
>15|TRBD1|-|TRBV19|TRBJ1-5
TGTGCCAGCCAGACCGGGACAGGGCCCAATCAGCCCCAGCATTTT
CASQTGTGPNQPQHF
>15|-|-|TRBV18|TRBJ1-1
TGTGCCAGCTCCCGGGGAGGGGAGGGGAACACTGAAGCTTTCTTT
CASSRGGEGNTEAFF
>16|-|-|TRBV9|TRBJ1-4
TGTGCCAGCAGCGCGTTCGGTGAAGACAGGAATGAAAAACTGTTTTTT
CASSAFGEDRNEKLFF
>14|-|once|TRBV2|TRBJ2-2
TGTGCCAGCTCCCCGGACAGAAACACCGGGGAGCTGTTTTTT
CASSPDRNTGELFF
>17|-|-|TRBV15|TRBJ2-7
TGTGCCACCAGCAGAGAGAGCCTGTCCCTGTCCTCCTACGAGCAGTACTTC
CATSRESLSLSSYEQYF
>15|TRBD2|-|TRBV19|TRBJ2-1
TGTGCCAGTAGGGCCGGGGCTAGCGGGATCATGGGGCAGTTCTTC
CASRAGASGIMGQFF
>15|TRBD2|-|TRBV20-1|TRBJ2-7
TGCAGTGCTAGTTGGCTAGCGGGGCCTGGGTACGAGCAGTACTTC
CSASWLAGPGYEQYF
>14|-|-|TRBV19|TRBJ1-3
TGTGCCAGTAGTGAGCGGGGAACTGGAAACACCATATATTTT
CASSERGTGNTIYF
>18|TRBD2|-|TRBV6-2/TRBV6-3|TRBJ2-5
TGTGCCAGCAGTTGGGGTGGGACTAGCGGGGGGAAACAAGAGACCCAGTACTTC
CASSWGGTSGGKQETQYF
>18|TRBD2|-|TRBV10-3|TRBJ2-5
TGTGCCATCAGCTCGGGACTAGCGGGCGAATTCTCTCAAGAGACCCAGTACTTC
CAISSGLAGEFSQETQYF
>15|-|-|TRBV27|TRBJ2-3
TGTGCCAGCAGTTTAAAGGGGCATTGGACAGATACGCAGTATTTT
CASSLKGHWTDTQYF
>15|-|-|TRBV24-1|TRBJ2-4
TGTGCCACCAGTGATTTGCCGGCAGGCAAAAACATTCAGTACTTC
CATSDLPAGKNIQYF
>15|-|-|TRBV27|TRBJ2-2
TGTGCCAGCAGTTCCCAATACAGGAAGACCGGGGAGCTGTTTTTT
CASSSQYRKTGELFF
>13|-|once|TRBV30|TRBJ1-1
TGTGCCTGGAGCGATGGAAGGGGTTATATAGCTTTCTTT
CAWSDGRGYIAFF
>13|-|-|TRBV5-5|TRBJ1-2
TGTGCCAGCAGTTGGCGGGGGTTCGATGGCTACACCTTC
CASSWRGFDGYTF
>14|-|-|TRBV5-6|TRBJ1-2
TGTGCCAGCAGCGCGGAGGAGGGACTCGGTGGCTACACCTTC
CASSAEEGLGGYTF
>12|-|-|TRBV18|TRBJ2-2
TGTGCCAGCTCGACAGCGACCGGGGAGCTGTTTTTT
CASSTATGELFF
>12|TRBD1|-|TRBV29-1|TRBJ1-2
TGCAGCGTAGCGGGACAGGGGTATGGCTACACCTTC
CSVAGQGYGYTF
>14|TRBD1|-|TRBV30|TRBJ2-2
TGTGCCTGCTCGGGACAGGGGGATTCCGGGGAGCTGTTTTTT
CACSGQGDSGELFF
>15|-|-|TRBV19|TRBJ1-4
TGTGCCAGTAGTCCATCCAGTGCCCATAATGAAAAACTGTTTTTT
CASSPSSAHNEKLFF